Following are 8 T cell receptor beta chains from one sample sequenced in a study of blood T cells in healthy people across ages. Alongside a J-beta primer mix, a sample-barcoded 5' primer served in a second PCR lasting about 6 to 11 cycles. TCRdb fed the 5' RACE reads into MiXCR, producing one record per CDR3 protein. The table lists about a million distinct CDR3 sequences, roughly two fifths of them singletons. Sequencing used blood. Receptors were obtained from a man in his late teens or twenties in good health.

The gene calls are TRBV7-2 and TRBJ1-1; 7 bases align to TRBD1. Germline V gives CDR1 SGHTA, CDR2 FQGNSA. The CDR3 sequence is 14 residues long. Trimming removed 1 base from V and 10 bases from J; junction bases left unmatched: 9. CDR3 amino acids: CASSLDLGTEGAFF. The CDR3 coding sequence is TGTGCCAGCAGCTTAGATTTAGGGACAGAGGGAGCTTTCTTT.

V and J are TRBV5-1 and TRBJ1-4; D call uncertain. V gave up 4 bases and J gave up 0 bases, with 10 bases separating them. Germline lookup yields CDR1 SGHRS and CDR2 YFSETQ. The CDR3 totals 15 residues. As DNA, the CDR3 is TGCGCCAGCAGCCGTGCCCAGGCAACTAATGAAAAACTGTTTTTT. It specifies CASSRAQATNEKLFF.

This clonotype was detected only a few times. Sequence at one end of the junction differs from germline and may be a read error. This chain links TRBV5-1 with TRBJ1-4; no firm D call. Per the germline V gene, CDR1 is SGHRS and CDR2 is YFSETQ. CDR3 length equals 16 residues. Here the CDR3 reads CASSLEVAQFNEKLFF. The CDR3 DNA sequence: TGCGCCAGCAGTTTGGAGGTGGCTCAGTTTAATGAAAAACTGTTTTTT.

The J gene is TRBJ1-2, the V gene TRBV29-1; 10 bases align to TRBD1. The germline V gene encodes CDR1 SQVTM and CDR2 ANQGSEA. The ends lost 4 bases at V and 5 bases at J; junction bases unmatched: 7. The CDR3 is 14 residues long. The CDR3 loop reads CSVGPGTGAYGYTF. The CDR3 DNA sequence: TGCAGCGTTGGGCCCGGGACAGGGGCTTATGGCTACACCTTC.

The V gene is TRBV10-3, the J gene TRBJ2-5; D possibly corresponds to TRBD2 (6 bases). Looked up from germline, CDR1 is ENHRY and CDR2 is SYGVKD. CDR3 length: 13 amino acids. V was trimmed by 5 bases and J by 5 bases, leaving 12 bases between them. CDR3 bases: TGTGCCATCAGTAACGGTCGGGGGGAGACCCAGTACTTC. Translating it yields CAISNGRGETQYF.

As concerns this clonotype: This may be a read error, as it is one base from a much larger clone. Here the CDR3 reads CSEDRDHGYTF. The CDR3 bases are TGCAGCGAAGACAGGGACCATGGCTACACCTTC. The V call is TRBV29-1, the J call TRBJ1-2; TRBD1 matches at 7 bases. Germline lookup yields CDR1 SQVTM and CDR2 ANQGSEA. V dropped 7 bases and J dropped 6; count of bases not matched to a gene: 5. The CDR3 is 11 residues long.

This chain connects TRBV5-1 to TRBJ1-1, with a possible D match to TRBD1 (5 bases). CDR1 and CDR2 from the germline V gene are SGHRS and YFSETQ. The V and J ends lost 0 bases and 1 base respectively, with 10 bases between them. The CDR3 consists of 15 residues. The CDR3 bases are TGCGCCAGCAGCTTGGACAGGCCCGGGAACACTGAAGCTTTCTTT. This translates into CASSLDRPGNTEAFF.

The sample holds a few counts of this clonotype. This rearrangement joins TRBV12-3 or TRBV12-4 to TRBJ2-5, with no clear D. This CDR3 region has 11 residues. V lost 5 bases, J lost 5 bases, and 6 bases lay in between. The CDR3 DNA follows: TGTGCCAGCAGTGAAGACGAGACCCAGTACTTC. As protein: CASSEDETQYF.